Listed below are T cell receptor beta chains from one sample, sequenced in a study of post-analysis software for immune sequencing data. TCRdb itself ran the PCR reads through MiXCR, one entry per CDR3 protein. The sample includes just over 250,000 distinct CDR3 sequences, just over 35% of them seen just once. Sequenced: blood. These receptors all come from a girl between 10 and 17 years old with multiple sclerosis. CDR3s include the opening cysteine and the closing phenylalanine or tryptophan. The D gene is left open where the match is weak. Clone sizes are given selectively: once, few, many, or a class where the clone is expanded.

D	size	J	V	CDR3	DNA
-	-	TRBJ1-1	TRBV6-5	CASSYRPRGNTEAFF	TGTGCCAGCAGTTATAGGCCGCGGGGGAACACTGAAGCTTTCTTT
-	-	TRBJ1-4	TRBV5-1	CASSLDSSANEKRFF	TGCGCCAGCAGCTTGGACAGCTCTGCAAATGAAAAACGGTTTTTT
-	many	TRBJ2-1	TRBV7-2	CASSRPLWGQGNNEQFF	TGTGCCAGCAGCCGCCCCCTTTGGGGGCAGGGAAACAATGAGCAGTTCTTC
-	many	TRBJ1-6	TRBV5-4	CASRRDIQGNSPLHF	TGTGCCAGCAGGCGGGACATTCAAGGGAATTCACCCCTCCACTTT
-	-	TRBJ2-5	TRBV20-1	CSALDFQETQYF	TGCAGTGCTTTGGACTTCCAAGAGACCCAGTACTTC
TRBD1	many	TRBJ1-2	TRBV5-1	CASSLGQGVGGYTF	TGCGCCAGCAGCTTGGGGCAGGGGGTTGGAGGCTACACCTTC
-	-	TRBJ1-5	TRBV5-1	CASGEGGANQPQHF	TGCGCCAGCGGAGAAGGGGGGGCCAATCAGCCCCAGCATTTT
-	many	TRBJ2-2	TRBV12-3/TRBV12-4	CASSFNTGELFF	TGTGCCAGCAGTTTTAACACCGGGGAGCTGTTTTTT
-	few	TRBJ1-2	TRBV30	CAWSETGYGYTF	TGTGCCTGGAGTGAGACAGGCTATGGCTACACCTTC
-	many	TRBJ1-5	TRBV7-2	CASSSFPMGRGDAYQPQHF	TGTGCCAGCAGCTCTTTTCCCATGGGACGGGGGGATGCGTACCAGCCCCAGCATTTT
-	-	TRBJ2-1	TRBV29-1	CSGADGDNEQFF	TGCAGCGGCGCTGACGGAGACAATGAGCAGTTCTTC
TRBD1	few	TRBJ2-2	TRBV5-1	CASSLDPTGAGELFF	TGCGCCAGCAGTCTCGACCCTACAGGGGCCGGGGAGCTGTTTTTT
TRBD1	-	TRBJ1-1	TRBV30	CAWSVPRTGNTEAFF	TGTGCCTGGAGTGTACCAAGGACAGGGAACACTGAAGCTTTCTTT
-	-	TRBJ2-3	TRBV7-2	CTSSLVVTPGDTQYF	TGTACCAGCAGCTTAGTGGTGACTCCGGGAGATACGCAGTATTTT
-	-	TRBJ2-1	TRBV12-3/TRBV12-4	CASTQGLNEQFF	TGTGCCAGCACCCAGGGCCTTAATGAGCAGTTCTTC
-	-	TRBJ1-1	TRBV19	CASSPRNTEAFF	TGTGCCAGTAGTCCAAGGAACACTGAAGCTTTCTTT